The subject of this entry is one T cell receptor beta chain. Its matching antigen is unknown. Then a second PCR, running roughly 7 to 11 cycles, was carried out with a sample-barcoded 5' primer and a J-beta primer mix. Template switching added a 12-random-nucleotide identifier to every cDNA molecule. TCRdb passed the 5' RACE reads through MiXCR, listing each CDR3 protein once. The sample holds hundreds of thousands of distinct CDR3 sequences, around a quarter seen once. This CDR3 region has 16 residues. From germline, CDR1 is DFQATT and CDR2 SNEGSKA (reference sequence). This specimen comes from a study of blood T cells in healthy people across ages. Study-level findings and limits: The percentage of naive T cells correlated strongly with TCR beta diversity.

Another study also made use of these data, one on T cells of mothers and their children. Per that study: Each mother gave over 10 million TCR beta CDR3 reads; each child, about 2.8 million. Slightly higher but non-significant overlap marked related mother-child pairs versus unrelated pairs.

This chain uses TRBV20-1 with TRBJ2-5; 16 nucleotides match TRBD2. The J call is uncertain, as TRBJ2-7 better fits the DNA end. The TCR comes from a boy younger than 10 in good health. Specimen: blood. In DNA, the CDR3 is TGCAGTGCTAGAAAGGGACTAGCGGGGGGGCGTTACGAGCAGTACTTC. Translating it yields CSARKGLAGGRYEQYF.